Listed here are 6 T cell receptor beta chains from one sample, sequenced in a study of cytomegalovirus exposure and HLA in healthy donors. 60 Vbeta and 13 Jbeta primers were used in PCR. The method was immunoSEQ multiplex PCR; TCRdb's version includes in-frame clones alone and lacks a portion of them. The table has about 93,000 clones, about four fifths seen once; the top ten hold about 7.9%. Sequencing was performed on PBMCs. The receptors were sampled from a man aged 25 to 40 in good health and CMV-seronegative.

J is TRBJ1-6 and V is TRBV7-3; a possible D gene is TRBD1 (5 bases). CDR3 length: 15 residues. Trimming stripped 2 bases from V and 8 bases from J, with 13 bases between. Germline lookup yields CDR1 SGHTA and CDR2 FQGTGA. The CDR3 DNA follows: TGTGCCAGCAGCTTACAGGCCCAGGGATATTCACCCCTCCACTTT. This encodes CASSLQAQGYSPLHF.

The gene calls are TRBV28 and TRBJ1-5; D gene unclear. Germline values: CDR1 MDHEN, CDR2 SYDVKM. CDR3 length: 11 residues. V was trimmed by 4 bases and J by 6 bases, leaving 4 bases between them. The CDR3 DNA reads TGTGCCAGCAGTTCAGTTCAGCCCCAGCATTTT. Translation gives CASSSVQPQHF. The full variable domain, completed using reference TRBV28 and TRBJ1-5, is DVKVTQSSRYLVKRTGEKVFLECVQDMDHENMFWYRQDPGLGLRLIYFSYDVKMKEKGDIPEGYSVSREKKERFSLILESASTNQTSMYLCASSSVQPQHFGDGTRLSIL.

The genes are TRBV5-4 and TRBJ2-7, with 9 positions matching TRBD1. J lost 5 bases, V lost 4 bases, and 10 bases had no gene match. The germline CDR1 and CDR2 sequences are SGHNT and YYREEE (reference sequence). The CDR3 loop spans 15 amino acids. CDR3 DNA: TGTGCCAGCAGCGCAAACCGGGACAGGGCGCACGAGCAGTACTTC. Its translation: CASSANRDRAHEQYF.

By share, this clone counts as medium-sized. The chain couples TRBV30 to TRBJ2-1; 9 bases align to TRBD1. The length of the CDR3 is 15 residues. V dropped 8 bases and J dropped 3; count of bases not matched to a gene: 11. The germline V gene has CDR1 GTSNPN and CDR2 SVGIG (reference sequence). The CDR3 nucleotides are TGTGCCGGTAACAGGGGGCTTGGAGACTACAATGAGCAGTTCTTC. Protein: CAGNRGLGDYNEQFF.

The chain joins TRBV4-3 to TRBJ1-2; possible D gene TRBD1, 6 bases. The germline CDR1 and CDR2 sequences are LGHNA and YSLEER. V was clipped by 0 bases and J by 2 bases, with 13 bases between them. The CDR3 length is 16 residues. CDR3 amino acids: CASSQDRPGANYGYTF. The DNA of the CDR3 is TGCGCCAGCAGCCAAGATCGTCCAGGGGCCAACTATGGCTACACCTTC.

This clone was detected a few times. The chain recombines TRBV11-1 with TRBJ2-7, with 7 nucleotides matching TRBD1. In germline, CDR1 is SGHAT, CDR2 FQDESV (reference sequence). This CDR3 spans 13 amino acids. After removal of 5 bases from V and 3 bases from J, the junction contained 4 bases not matched to a gene. CDR3 sequence reads: CASSQGQNYEQYF. CDR3 coding DNA: TGTGCCAGCAGCCAGGGACAGAACTACGAGCAGTACTTC.